One T cell receptor beta chain is described in this entry. The data originate from a study of blood T cell repertoires in COVID-19. Study-level background: Sites in the United States, Italy and Spain provided acute and convalescent COVID-19 samples. Sample material is recorded as cDNA or gDNA derived from T cells, B-cell-depleted T cells, or PBMCs.

TCRdb keeps only in-frame clones here, not all; method: immunoSEQ multiplex PCR. The repertoire includes about 250,000 clones, about 89% of them detected once, and 1.5% to 2% sits in the top ten. Sequencing was done on a sample of peripheral blood. The receptor was derived from a woman aged 60-75 years who had recovered from COVID-19.

The DNA for the CDR3 is TGTGCCAGCAGCCTAACAGGGGTTACAGATACGCAGTATTTT. Encoded protein: CASSLTGVTDTQYF. The chain uses TRBV11-3 and TRBJ2-3; 7 nucleotides align to TRBD1. V dropped 5 bases and J dropped 3; count of bases not matched to a gene: 5. Germline V CDR1 and CDR2: SGHNT, YENEEA. The CDR3 spans 14 residues.